The subject of this entry is one T cell receptor beta chain. The count of this clone is one. No antigen is known for it. One base away there is no much larger clone; base qualities are not given. The library relied on the immunoSEQ multiplex PCR assay. For the multiplex PCR, a mixture combining 60 forward primers for TCR Vbeta segments and 13 reverse primers for TCR Jbeta segments was used. The CDR3 region of rearranged TCR beta genes was amplified from genomic DNA by a multiplex PCR assay. The Illumina HiSeq System was used to sequence the amplified TCR beta libraries as 87-base-pair reads. On the study's bioinformatics: A later analysis tallied 70 million to 100 million unique TCR beta chains across the 550 to 850 repertoires, and about 10 million of those chains were shared by two or more donors. To remove PCR and sequencing errors, raw reads were error-corrected and collapsed into unique sequences using a nearest-neighbor algorithm that merged closely related sequences. Alignment of CDR3 sequences to IMGT reference sequences was used to assign V, D and J gene segments. For a sequence to be retained, a match of at least six nucleotides to both a V gene segment and a J gene segment was required. Rearrangements were classified as productive when the CDR3 lacked stop codons and remained in frame with V and J, and all other rearrangements were classified as non-productive. CDR3 was defined according to IMGT convention as the region running from the second conserved V-encoded cysteine to the conserved J-encoded phenylalanine. The earlier analysis of 550 to 650 of the donors excluded any sequence lacking an unambiguous match to a single V gene segment. An earlier analysis of 500 to 700 of the donors classified V segments as functional when productive rearrangements were above 56.7% and as segregating when the standard deviation between donors was above 5%. A statistical classification framework was built to diagnose cytomegalovirus status from the catalog of TCR beta chain sequences. In a later analysis, V and J genes were assigned by comparing TCR nucleotide sequences against IMGT/GENE-DB human TR gene sequences. In a later analysis, CDR3 sequences and most-parsimonious VDJ recombination scenarios were assigned using the TCRdist pipeline. In a later analysis, every TCR beta chain was defined by the combination of its CDR3 amino acid sequence and its V-gene family, and reads without a unique V-gene family were dropped. A later analysis removed 592 highly shared, low-generation-probability nucleotide sequences to deal with suspected cross-contamination and a sequencing artifact. In a later analysis, a clonal expansion index was calculated for each public chain from normalized within-repertoire ranks of inferred template counts. A later analysis computed generation probabilities with a VDJ recombination model fitted to out-of-frame rearrangements, and checked the results against IGoR. In a later analysis, hypergeometric tests were used to score TCR-TCR, TCR-HLA and TCR-CMV co-occurrence, with a repertoire-size bias correction applied to TCR pairs. In a later analysis, false discovery rates were estimated by permuting HLA or CMV assignments 20 times. In a later analysis, co-occurring TCRs were grouped with DBSCAN, and TCRdist sequence similarity was added when clustering was performed within HLA-allele-positive subsets. Repertoires with fewer than 30,000 or more than 120,000 public chains were left out of co-occurrence clustering, as were about 5 repertoires with anomalous nucleotide sharing. This is the immuneACCESS table as TCRdb keeps it, with only in-frame sequences that have V and J called. A part of the clones is gone; compared with another copy, unresolved V genes explain less than half, and the rest is unexplained. V, J and clone size derive from that table, while D and trimming were established from the DNA sequence. In this sample the table shows more than 200,000 clones, 60% to 80% of which occur a single time. 1.8% of the sample rests with the top ten.

The cohort consisted of 650 to 850 healthy bone marrow donors. Cohort members were all nominally healthy when sampled, although unrecorded immune exposures were likely present. The donor tested CMV seronegative and was one of the 352 seronegative cohort members. Each donor provided a peripheral blood sample, and peripheral blood mononuclear cells were used for TCR beta sequencing. Genomic DNA was extracted from the blood cell samples with the Qiagen DNeasy Blood Extraction Kit. These data belong to a study of cytomegalovirus exposure and HLA in healthy donors (dated by TCRdb to about 2017). About the investigation overall: An earlier analysis of under 600 of the donors reported approximately 290 Gb of sequence data and about 100 million unique TCR beta sequences from 190 million or so T cells. Approximately 300 gigabases of sequencing data and 70 million to 100 million unique TCR sequences made up an early release that covered 640 HLA-typed donors. Among the roughly 400 genotyped donors, approximately 76% belonged to the genetic ancestry cluster associated with self-reported Caucasian donors. The aim of the study was to test whether cataloging public T cell receptors could identify signatures of past pathogen exposure. The T cell repertoires of 666 subjects were profiled by immunosequencing and related to cytomegalovirus serostatus. Besides the first cohort of around 670 subjects, a separate validation cohort made up of 120 different subjects was used. To predict cytomegalovirus infection status, the study combined high-throughput TCR immunosequencing, statistical association of individual TCRs with disease status, and machine learning. To study patterns of TCR occurrence, a later analysis re-analyzed previously published TCR beta repertoires from 550 to 800 donors and added high-resolution HLA genotyping. In the later analysis, no new phenotypic data were used to find candidate immune exposures; instead, reliance was placed on TCR beta sequences and their occurrence across donors. An earlier analysis of fewer than 700 of the donors applied high-throughput TCR beta sequencing to assess whether each TCR beta V gene segment acted as functional or pseudogenic. Alongside the repertoire data, information on donor age, sex, ethnicity and CMV serostatus was compiled. Genome-wide SNP genotypes for about 65% of the roughly 670 donors were used in a later genetic analysis, which treated that subset as a discovery cohort. All discovery cohort repertoires had been generated using a single sequencing platform. Class I and class II HLA loci were covered by the typing at four-digit resolution. The number of typed donors differed by locus: about 620-630 for A, B, C, DRB1 and DQB1; 500 to 550 for DQA1; approximately 600 for DPA1; and 400 to 480 for DPB1. A handful of DR-DQ haplotypes were handled as single units for association and clustering because linkage in the cohort was strong. On average, roughly 240,000 unique TCR beta nucleotide sequences were sequenced per donor among more than 350 genotyped donors of the cohort, with around 19% of those sequences being non-productive.

Overall study results and their limits: In a later analysis, HLA-associated TCR beta chains showed more clonal expansion and lower generation probabilities than non-associated chains that were equally common. A later analysis found that TCR association rates varied across HLA loci, with DRB1 alleles showing the most associated TCRs and HLA-C alleles the fewest. In a later analysis, most CMV-associated TCR beta chains were found to appear HLA-restricted, with HLA associations seemingly driven largely by CMV exposure. At a false discovery rate of 0.05, a later analysis linked fewer than 20,000 TCR beta sequences to specific HLA alleles. Across donors, most TCR sequences were observed very rarely, whereas some public TCRs were present in many individuals. When HLA alleles, especially DR and DQ, strongly co-occurred, TCR associations were difficult to assign to individual alleles. In vitro tests confirmed that a few of the cytomegalovirus-associated TCR beta chains recognize cytomegalovirus antigens. According to the authors, the approach could potentially be generalized to other disease states and immunological phenotypes. The classifier was reported to diagnose cytomegalovirus status with high specificity and sensitivity in both the original and validation cohorts. The earlier analysis of about 600 of the donors excluded around 17 rarely observed V segments, including chromosome 9 orphons, because counts were too low. A group of highly shared sequence variants was considered likely to be a technical artifact of the sequencing pipeline. A further reported finding was that TCR beta sequences accurately predicted the HLA-A and HLA-B alleles for most subjects in the first cohort. Linkage disequilibrium might explain the correlated functional status among segregating V segments, but an unknown experimental factor could not be excluded. In a later genetic analysis, fewer N-insertions in productive TCRs were reported among donors in an Asian-associated ancestry cluster than the approximately 710-donor mean. According to a later analysis, parvovirus B19, influenza, CMV and Epstein-Barr virus appeared linked to several top co-occurrence clusters. In this cohort, only TCR beta chains were sequenced, and detectable features were limited by the absence of alpha or paired-chain data. In an earlier analysis of some 500 of the donors, most TCR beta V segments appeared in productive rearrangements about 87% or about 30% of the time, broadly matching IMGT annotations. The study gave a list of about 170 TCR beta chains associated with cytomegalovirus. In a later genetic analysis, a missense DCLRE1C variant was associated with V-gene and J-gene trimming of TCR beta chains, and the association was replicated in an independent cohort. Because HLA typing was unavailable for some donors at each locus, only the typed subset was used in association tests. The only immune exposure information available for the cohort was CMV serostatus. Roughly uniform sequencing depth across donors was assumed in presence/absence analyses, although this assumption may not hold.

The sequence derives from a male donor in good health and CMV-seronegative. Sequencing used PBMCs.

The CDR3 region reads CASSPPGTGIHEQYF. The DNA sequence is as follows: TGTGCCAGCAGTCCCCCCGGGACAGGGATCCACGAGCAGTACTTC. The chain couples TRBV28 to TRBJ2-7; TRBD1 agrees with 9 junctional bases. V has 5 bases trimmed and J has 5 bases trimmed; junction bases matching no gene number 10. The CDR3 goes from the cysteine to the phenylalanine over 15 residues. Only the CDR3 region is kept as DNA, spanning 45 bases read in frame from base 1. As encoded in the germline V gene, CDR1 is MDHEN while CDR2 is SYDVKM.